This entry lists 29 T cell receptor beta chains sequenced from one sample in a study of liver allograft versus peripheral blood T cells. Study overall: Peripheral blood of the recipients supplied T cell receptor repertoires that were compared with those in transplanted livers.

TCRdb re-called the reads with MiXCR, one entry per CDR3 protein. The sample comprises roughly 9,200 distinct CDR3 sequences, roughly 26% of which are singletons, and roughly 8.3% rests with the top ten. All receptors derive from a human patient who had a liver transplant. The graft donor may have given rise to some T cells.

This clonotype is deemed medium-sized (0.01 to 0.1%). The chain recombines TRBV19 with TRBJ1-2; D unresolved. Trimming removed 5 bases from V and 7 bases from J, with 23 bases in between. The germline V gene has CDR1 LNHDA and CDR2 SQIVND (reference sequence). The CDR3 length is 16 residues. The CDR3 here is CASSPVAKIPSGGYTF. DNA for the CDR3: TGTGCCAGTAGTCCCGTGGCCAAGATCCCCTCGGGTGGCTACACCTTC.

The sample holds many counts of this clonotype. CDR3 loop: CASSPGSGEQYF. The CDR3 coding sequence is TGTGCCAGCTCACCGGGGTCGGGCGAGCAGTACTTC. The V call is TRBV18, the J call TRBJ2-7, with D unclear. V dropped 3 bases and J dropped 6 bases, with 9 bases sitting between them. The germline gives CDR1 KGHSH, CDR2 LQKENI. This CDR3 has 12 amino acids.

The V and J genes are TRBV29-1 and TRBJ2-3; the D call may be TRBD1 or TRBD2 (5 bases each). The CDR3 extends over 15 amino acids. V was trimmed by 1 base and J by 0 bases, leaving 11 bases between them. Germline V gene lookup returns CDR1 SQVTM and CDR2 ANQGSEA. CDR3 nucleotide sequence: TGCAGCGTTGAAGGTGGGGACCGAAGCACAGATACGCAGTATTTT. It yields the protein CSVEGGDRSTDTQYF.

This clonotype was found once. This chain uses TRBV29-1 with TRBJ2-5, with 12 bases identical to TRBD2. The CDR3 runs 16 residues. Germline V gene sequence: CDR1 SQVTM, CDR2 ANQGSEA. V gave up 2 bases and J gave up 3 bases; unmatched junction bases: 7. The CDR3 nucleotides read TGCAGCGTTGAACTCTGGACTAGCGGGGTCAAAGAGACCCAGTACTTC. Residues: CSVELWTSGVKETQYF. The full variable domain, its missing parts supplied by reference TRBV29-1 and TRBJ2-5, is SAVISQKPSRDICQRGTSLTIQCQVDSQVTMMFWYRQQPGQSLTLIATANQGSEATYESGFVIDKFPISRPNLTFSTLTVSNMSPEDSSIYLCSVELWTSGVKETQYFGPGTRLLVL.

At least ten counts were recorded for this clonotype. The J gene is TRBJ1-2, the V gene TRBV28, with TRBD1 identical over 7 bases. V was clipped by 1 base and J by 8 bases; unmatched bases: 7. Germline V gene lookup returns CDR1 MDHEN and CDR2 SYDVKM. The CDR3 contains 14 residues. In DNA form, the CDR3 reads TGTGCCAGCAGTTTATTAGGGGGCGCTGGAGGCTACACCTTC. Translating gives CASSLLGGAGGYTF.

As regards this clonotype: It may be a read error: a sequence one base away is much more abundant. The rearrangement uses TRBV6-5 and TRBJ2-1, with 15 bases fitting TRBD2. The CDR3 covers 18 residues. CDR1 is MNHEY and CDR2 is SVGAGI in the germline V gene. CDR3 amino acids: CASSYSGLAGGAYNEHFF. DNA of the CDR3: TGTGCCAGCAGTTACTCGGGACTAGCGGGGGGCGCCTATAATGAGCATTTCTTC.

This clonotype qualifies as medium-sized. The V call is TRBV6-6, the J call TRBJ1-5, with 7 bases identical to TRBD1. Germline CDR1 is MNHNY and CDR2 is SVGAGI (reference sequence). V was clipped by 5 bases and J by 6 bases; unmatched bases: 7. The CDR3 extends over 14 amino acids. CDR3 region: CASSVTGVAQPQHF. CDR3 in DNA: TGTGCCAGCAGTGTTACAGGGGTTGCTCAGCCCCAGCATTTT.

The chain couples TRBV2 to TRBJ1-4, with D perhaps matching TRBD1 (6 bases). CDR1 is SNHLY and CDR2 is FYNNEI in the germline V gene. The CDR3 loop spans 15 amino acids. Trimming cost V 0 bases and J 5 bases, with 10 bases left between them. CDR3 in amino acids: CASSEAGGANEKLFF. In DNA form, the CDR3 reads TGTGCCAGCAGTGAAGCCGGGGGGGCAAATGAAAAACTGTTTTTT.

In its sample, this clonotype is medium-sized (0.01 to 0.1%). This chain joins TRBV19 and TRBJ1-6; D gene unclear. Germline CDR1 is LNHDA and CDR2 is SQIVND (reference sequence). The CDR3 is 15 residues long. Trimming pared 3 bases from V and 0 bases from J, leaving 6 bases between. CDR3 protein: CASSMVSSYNSPLHF. The CDR3 DNA is TGTGCCAGTAGTATGGTCAGCTCCTATAATTCACCCCTCCACTTT.

This clonotype was detected a few times. The V gene is TRBV9, the J gene TRBJ1-1; 9 bases align to TRBD1. Germline CDR1 reads SGDLS; CDR2 reads YYNGEE. The CDR3 is 15 amino acids. V shed 3 bases, J shed 6 bases, and the junction held 9 bases outside the gene matches. The chain's CDR3 is CASSATGGAGAEAFF. The CDR3 DNA reads as TGTGCCAGCAGCGCCACAGGGGGCGCAGGGGCTGAAGCTTTCTTT.

The chain couples TRBV9 to TRBJ1-4, with 7 bases fitting TRBD1. Looked up from germline, CDR1 is SGDLS and CDR2 is YYNGEE. The ends lost 0 bases at V and 8 bases at J; junction bases unmatched: 4. The CDR3 has 14 residues. Here the CDR3 DNA reads TGTGCCAGCAGCGTAGGACAGGGAGGGGAAAAACTGTTTTTT. Its translation is CASSVGQGGEKLFF.

This clonotype is medium-sized (0.01 to 0.1%). V and J are TRBV10-3 and TRBJ1-5; no firm D call. The germline V gene encodes CDR1 ENHRY and CDR2 SYGVKD. The CDR3 is 16 residues long. The germline V and J ends were trimmed by 0 bases and 2 bases, with 11 bases remaining between them. This CDR3 is CAISESMGSGNQPQHF. The DNA for the CDR3 is TGTGCCATCAGTGAGTCGATGGGGAGTGGCAATCAGCCCCAGCATTTT.

The chain links TRBV20-1 to TRBJ2-2, with TRBD2 identical over 9 bases. The CDR3 has 15 residues. Germline CDR1 DFQATT, CDR2 SNEGSKA (reference sequence). Trimming cost V 6 bases and J 7 bases; bases outside gene matches: 12. The CDR3 coding sequence is TGCAGTGCATTGGCGGGAGGGCCTATTGACGGGGAGCTGTTTTTT. This gives the protein CSALAGGPIDGELFF.

In its sample, this clonotype ranks as medium-sized. This chain joins TRBV19 and TRBJ1-6; 7 bases match TRBD1. Trimming took 5 bases from V and 10 from J; bases not matched to a gene: 5. Germline-derived CDR1 and CDR2 are LNHDA and SQIVND (reference sequence). This CDR3 has 13 residues. CDR3 nucleotide sequence: TGTGCCAGTAGTGTAAGACAGGGCTCACCCCTCCACTTT. Protein product: CASSVRQGSPLHF.

This clonotype was seen only a few times. The J gene is TRBJ1-1, the V gene TRBV10-3; D uncertain. CDR1 and CDR2 (germline): ENHRY, SYGVKD. The CDR3 contains 13 residues. The ends were cut back, 4 bases at V and 2 bases at J, with 8 bases in the middle. The CDR3 loop is CAISVGSNTEAFF. CDR3 DNA sequence: TGTGCCATCAGTGTGGGGTCAAACACTGAAGCTTTCTTT.

By share, this clonotype counts as medium-sized. The chain employs TRBV29-1 and TRBJ2-5; 9 bases line up with TRBD1. From germline, CDR1 is SQVTM and CDR2 ANQGSEA. Unmatched junction bases numbered 9, after V lost 8 bases and J lost 5 bases. There are 13 residues in the CDR3. In DNA, the CDR3 is TGCAGCACGGGACAGGGCTTCGCGGAGACCCAGTACTTC. It is translated as CSTGQGFAETQYF.

The chain has TRBV19 and TRBJ2-1, with D perhaps TRBD2 (6 bases). Germline V gives CDR1 LNHDA, CDR2 SQIVND (reference sequence). CDR3 length: 13 amino acids. Deletions cut 6 bases from V and 6 bases from J, with 12 bases between. The CDR3 DNA sequence: TGTGCCAGTAGCCCATTAGCGGTCAATGAGCAGTTCTTC. Translated: CASSPLAVNEQFF. The full variable domain, completed using reference TRBV19 and TRBJ2-1, is DGGITQSPKYLFRKEGQNVTLSCEQNLNHDAMYWYRQDPGQGLRLIYYSQIVNDFQKGDIAEGYSVSREKKESFPLTVTSAQKNPTAFYLCASSPLAVNEQFFGPGTRLTVL.

The gene calls are TRBV27 and TRBJ2-6; D is tentatively TRBD1 or TRBD2 (5 bases each). Trimming shortened V by 8 bases and J by 0 bases, and 17 bases separated the two germline ends. Looked up from germline, CDR1 is MNHEY and CDR2 is SMNVEV (reference sequence). The CDR3 spans 17 residues. Here the CDR3 reads CASGDGAKSSGANVLTF. The CDR3 DNA is TGTGCCAGCGGCGACGGGGCAAAAAGCTCTGGGGCCAACGTCCTGACTTTC.

The rearrangement joins TRBV29-1 to TRBJ1-6; D remains ambiguous. Germline CDR1 is SQVTM and CDR2 is ANQGSEA. The length of the CDR3 is 11 residues. Trimming stripped 6 bases from V and 8 bases from J, with 8 bases between. The CDR3 reads CSVGPDSPLHF. The CDR3 bases are TGCAGCGTGGGTCCGGATTCACCCCTCCACTTT.

This clonotype counts as medium-sized. The genes are TRBV29-1 and TRBJ1-2, with TRBD1 identical over 8 bases. The CDR3 has 12 amino acids. Germline values: CDR1 SQVTM, CDR2 ANQGSEA. V was clipped by 7 bases and J by 4 bases; unmatched bases: 5. The CDR3 DNA sequence: TGCAGCGGGGGACAGGACACCTATGGCTACACCTTC. Translated, it gives CSGGQDTYGYTF.

This clonotype has a handful of counts. The genes are TRBV20-1 and TRBJ2-1; 13 positions match TRBD2. This CDR3 comprises 19 residues. The germline V gene has CDR1 DFQATT and CDR2 SNEGSKA (reference sequence). V gave up 6 bases and J gave up 0 bases; unmatched junction bases: 14. The CDR3 bases are TGCAGTGCGAACCTAGGACTAGCGGGAGCTCCTAGCTCCTACAATGAGCAGTTCTTC. This gives the protein CSANLGLAGAPSSYNEQFF.

CDR3 DNA sequence: TGTGCCAGCTCGAGACAGGGGGCGAGATACGAGCAGTACTTC. It is translated as CASSRQGARYEQYF. The rearrangement links TRBV7-9 to TRBJ2-7; 10 bases align to TRBD1. The length of the CDR3 is 14 residues. CDR1 and CDR2 (germline): SEHNR, FQNEAQ (reference sequence). The V segment lost 8 bases and the J segment 4 bases; nucleotides outside the gene matches: 8.

This clonotype has just a few counts. The V and J genes are TRBV9 and TRBJ1-4; D might be TRBD1 (6 bases). CDR3 length equals 14 residues. The V end was cut by 0 bases, the J end by 7 bases, with 10 bases between. The V gene's germline CDR1 is SGDLS and CDR2 YYNGEE. The CDR3 DNA reads as TGTGCCAGCAGCGTAGACGGCAGGGGTGAAAAACTGTTTTTT. Its protein product is CASSVDGRGEKLFF.

This clonotype rates as medium-sized. This chain links TRBV7-2 with TRBJ1-2, with 8 bases aligning to TRBD1. Germline trimming cut 4 bases from V and 14 bases from J; bases unmatched to any gene: 12. CDR3 length: 13 amino acids. CDR1 SGHTA and CDR2 FQGNSA come from the germline V gene. CDR3 sequence reads: CASSSRVQGAGTF. CDR3 coding DNA: TGTGCCAGCAGCTCCAGAGTCCAGGGGGCGGGTACCTTC.

This clonotype was recorded a few times. This rearrangement joins TRBV30 to TRBJ1-1, with D maybe TRBD1 (6 bases). CDR1 and CDR2 from the germline V gene are GTSNPN and SVGIG (reference sequence). Trimming left V 4 bases short and J 6 bases short, with 12 bases between. The CDR3 is 12 amino acids. The CDR3 spells CAWIPNRAEAFF. The CDR3 nucleotides are TGTGCCTGGATTCCCAACAGGGCTGAAGCTTTCTTT.

This clonotype ranks as medium-sized. This rearrangement joins TRBV6-6 to TRBJ2-7; 7 bases map to TRBD2. Trimming at V came to 0 bases and at J to 4 bases, leaving 9 bases not matched to a gene. The germline V gene encodes CDR1 MNHNY and CDR2 SVGAGI (reference sequence). The CDR3 runs 16 residues. In nucleotides, the CDR3 is TGTGCCAGCAGTTACTCGATGGGGGGGAATGGATACGAGCAGTACTTC. Translated, it gives CASSYSMGGNGYEQYF.

This rearrangement joins TRBV30 to TRBJ1-2; no reliable D call. The CDR3 consists of 14 residues. V lost 3 bases and J 4 bases, leaving 15 bases between the germline ends. Germline V gene data show CDR1 as GTSNPN and CDR2 as SVGIG (reference sequence). CDR3 protein: CAWSPRYTTYGYTF. CDR3 sequence (DNA): TGTGCCTGGAGCCCCAGGTACACGACCTATGGCTACACCTTC. Using reference TRBV30 and TRBJ1-2 for the parts outside the CDR3, the full variable domain is SQTIHQWPATLVQPVGSPLSLECTVEGTSNPNLYWYRQAAGRGLQLLFYSVGIGQISSEVPQNLSASRPQDRQFILSSKKLLLSDSGFYLCAWSPRYTTYGYTFGSGTRLTVV.

This clonotype was recorded at least ten times. The rearrangement uses TRBV15 and TRBJ2-7; D gene uncertain. CDR3 length: 14 amino acids. The germline CDR1 and CDR2 sequences are LNHNV and YYDKDF (reference sequence). The V gene lost 1 base and the J gene lost 0 bases, with 7 bases spanning the gap. CDR3 sequence (DNA): TGTGCCACCAGCAGAGGTTCTAACTCCTACGAGCAGTACTTC. Protein product: CATSRGSNSYEQYF. Full variable domain (outside the CDR3, taken from reference TRBV15 and TRBJ2-7): DAMVIQNPRYQVTQFGKPVTLSCSQTLNHNVMYWYQQKSSQAPKLLFHYYDKDFNNEADTPDNFQSRRPNTSFCFLDIRSPGLGDTAMYLCATSRGSNSYEQYFGPGTRLTVT.

The chain joins TRBV12-3 or TRBV12-4 to TRBJ1-4; D may be TRBD1 (6 bases). The CDR3 covers 15 residues. Trimming stripped 5 bases from V and 4 bases from J, with 14 bases between. Here the CDR3 DNA reads TGTGCCAGCAGTATAAGGGGGGGGAATAATGAAAAACTGTTTTTT. Amino acid sequence: CASSIRGGNNEKLFF.